The text below deals with one TCR beta chain. Its cognate antigen is unknown. Authors' processing steps: Filtering differed because ImmunoSEQ produced junction-only sequences that carried no quality scores. The data were produced by immunoSEQ multiplex PCR, yet TCRdb's version contains in-frame clones alone and is incomplete. The V and J calls and the clone size are those of that table, but D and trimming were determined from the DNA. This sample has approximately 1,000,000 clones; around 78% occur once, and the top ten carry approximately 0.5%. The sample belongs to a study of shared clonotypes between healthy human individuals. Overall study results and limits: Clonotype sharing across several donors was observed for approximately 5% of naive CD4 clonotypes. Naive subsets generally had larger estimated richness than memory subsets. Researchers sampled blood only, noting tissue repertoires likely differ.

CDR1 is LNHDA and CDR2 is SQIVND in the germline V gene (reference sequence). The CDR3 covers 17 residues. V lost 3 bases to trimming and J lost 1 base, with 13 bases between them. What was sequenced was memory CD4+ T cells from PBMCs. Subset of the sample: CD45RA-negative fraction. The source of this sequence is a young man in good health. Some clones in this sample may be carry-over from other donors' samples. The rearrangement links TRBV19 to TRBJ2-6, with D unclear. CDR3 amino acids: CASSIRRIASGANVLTF. CDR3 in DNA: TGTGCCAGTAGTATCAGAAGGATTGCATCTGGGGCCAACGTCCTGACTTTC.